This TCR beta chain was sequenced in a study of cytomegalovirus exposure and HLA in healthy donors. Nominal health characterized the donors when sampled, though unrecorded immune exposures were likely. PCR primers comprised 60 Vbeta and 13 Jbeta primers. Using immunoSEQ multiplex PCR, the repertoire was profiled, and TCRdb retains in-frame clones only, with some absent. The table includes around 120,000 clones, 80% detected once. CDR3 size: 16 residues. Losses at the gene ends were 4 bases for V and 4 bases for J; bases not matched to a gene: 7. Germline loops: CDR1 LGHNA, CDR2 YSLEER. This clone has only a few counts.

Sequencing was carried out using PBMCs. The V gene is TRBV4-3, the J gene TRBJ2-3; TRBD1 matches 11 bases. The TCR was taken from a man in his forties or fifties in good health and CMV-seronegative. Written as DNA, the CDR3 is TGCGCCAGCAGCCTAAACCCGGGACAGGGGGCAGATACGCAGTATTTT. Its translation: CASSLNPGQGADTQYF.